Listed here are 30 T cell receptor beta chains from one sample, sequenced in a study of identifying expanded T cells in peripheral blood. Only in-frame clones appear in the TCRdb table, and some are missing; sequencing was by immunoSEQ multiplex PCR. The sample records 85,000 to 95,000 clones, 85% to 90% being singletons. Material: blood. These receptors all come from a person aged 18 to 75 in good health.

The V and J genes are TRBV19 and TRBJ1-2; D remains ambiguous. The CDR3 totals 16 residues. V was clipped by 9 bases and J by 2 bases, with 22 bases between them. The germline gives CDR1 LNHDA, CDR2 SQIVND (reference sequence). Written as DNA, the CDR3 is TGTGCCAGGAGAAGGAGGTGCGTTCGGGAAAACTATGGCTACACCTTC. Its translation: CARRRRCVRENYGYTF. Supplemented by reference TRBV19 and TRBJ1-2, the full variable domain reads DGGITQSPKYLFRKEGQNVTLSCEQNLNHDAMYWYRQDPGQGLRLIYYSQIVNDFQKGDIAEGYSVSREKKESFPLTVTSAQKNPTAFYLCARRRRCVRENYGYTFGSGTRLTVV.

As DNA, the CDR3 is TGTGCCAGCAGTTTACTAGCGGGGCACACCGGGGAGCTGTTTTTT. Translation: CASSLLAGHTGELFF. The chain links TRBV28 to TRBJ2-2, with 9 bases that match TRBD2. The CDR3 is 15 amino acids. Per germline, CDR1 MDHEN and CDR2 SYDVKM. V gave up 2 bases and J gave up 3 bases; unmatched junction bases: 1.

The chain couples TRBV9 to TRBJ2-2; D uncertain. There are 14 residues in the CDR3. The germline V gene encodes CDR1 SGDLS and CDR2 YYNGEE. Trimming took off 5 bases at V and 5 bases at J, with 13 bases between the two ends. CDR3 sequence: CASRTFPETGELFF. CDR3 nucleotide sequence: TGTGCCAGCAGGACCTTCCCTGAGACCGGGGAGCTGTTTTTT.

J is TRBJ2-7 and V is TRBV29-1, with D perhaps TRBD2 (6 bases). Trimming removed 8 bases from V and 0 bases from J, with 14 bases in between. Per the germline V gene, CDR1 is SQVTM and CDR2 is ANQGSEA. This CDR3 is 13 amino acids long. CDR3 coding DNA: TGCAGCTTCTCTAGACTAGACTCCTACGAGCAGTACTTC. It translates to CSFSRLDSYEQYF.

This clone was observed once. V gene TRBV7-8 combines with J gene TRBJ2-1, with 8 bases fitting TRBD2. The CDR3 extends over 18 amino acids. With 5 bases clipped from V and 8 bases from J, the junction kept 20 bases outside the gene matches. The germline gives CDR1 SGHVS, CDR2 FQNEAQ. CDR3 residues: CASSPGGGDYREFDEQFF. The CDR3 DNA sequence: TGTGCCAGCAGCCCGGGGGGGGGAGACTATCGGGAGTTCGATGAGCAGTTCTTC.

The V gene is TRBV6-6, the J gene TRBJ1-2, with D possibly TRBD1 on 6 matching bases. Germline CDR1 MNHNY, CDR2 SVGAGI (reference sequence). V lost 4 bases to trimming and J lost 4 bases, with 13 bases between them. The CDR3 spans 14 residues. The CDR3 loop reads CASSFMTGPYGYTF. DNA of the CDR3: TGTGCCAGCAGTTTTATGACAGGTCCCTATGGCTACACCTTC.

The chain links TRBV9 to TRBJ2-2, with 8 nucleotides matching TRBD2. V gave up 0 bases and J gave up 6 bases; unmatched junction bases: 7. The CDR3 is made up of 16 amino acids. The germline V gene has CDR1 SGDLS and CDR2 YYNGEE. The CDR3 loop reads CASSVVSGRMAGELFF. DNA of the CDR3: TGTGCCAGCAGCGTAGTGAGCGGGAGAATGGCCGGGGAGCTGTTTTTT.

The CDR3 DNA reads as TGTGCCAGCAGCAGCTCTAGTCCCGGGGAGCTGTTTTTT. Protein sequence: CASSSSSPGELFF. V is TRBV7-3 and J is TRBJ2-2; no reliable D call. Trimming pared 5 bases from V and 6 bases from J, leaving 10 bases between. The CDR3 runs 13 residues. Germline lookup yields CDR1 SGHTA and CDR2 FQGTGA.

This clone occurred a few times. The CDR3 nucleotides are TGCGCCAGCAGCTTGCGGGCTAGCGGGGTAAGGGAGCAGTACTTC. Translation: CASSLRASGVREQYF. This rearrangement joins TRBV5-1 to TRBJ2-7, with TRBD2 matching over 9 bases. V was pared by 1 base and J by 7 bases, with 9 bases of the junction left unmatched. This CDR3 spans 15 amino acids. Germline CDR1 and CDR2: SGHRS and YFSETQ.

The gene calls are TRBV5-4 and TRBJ2-3; D unresolved. The CDR3 spans 13 residues. The V and J ends lost 0 bases and 0 bases respectively, with 2 bases between them. In germline, CDR1 is SGHNT, CDR2 YYREEE (reference sequence). CDR3 nucleotides: TGTGCCAGCAGCTTGGTGAGCACAGATACGCAGTATTTT. Protein: CASSLVSTDTQYF.

This clone was observed a handful of times. The chain combines TRBV21-1 with TRBJ1-5; the tabulated D call, TRBD1, remains unverified against the DNA. TRBV21-1 is a known pseudogene. There are 18 residues in the CDR3. As DNA, the CDR3 is TGTGCCAGCAGCACGACGTACAGGCTCCGTAGTCGCAATCAGCCCCAGCATTTT. This encodes CASSTTYRLRSRNQPQHF.

The chain has TRBV30 and TRBJ2-2, with D tentatively TRBD2 (6 bases). The length of the CDR3 is 14 residues. Germline CDR1 reads GTSNPN; CDR2 reads SVGIG (reference sequence). Trimming pared 3 bases from V and 2 bases from J, leaving 10 bases between. Here the CDR3 DNA reads TGTGCCTGGAGGCGGGGACTTAACACCGGGGAGCTGTTTTTT. This codes for CAWRRGLNTGELFF. Combining the CDR3 with reference TRBV30 and TRBJ2-2 gives the whole variable domain SQTIHQWPATLVQPVGSPLSLECTVEGTSNPNLYWYRQAAGRGLQLLFYSVGIGQISSEVPQNLSASRPQDRQFILSSKKLLLSDSGFYLCAWRRGLNTGELFFGEGSRLTVL.

The chain joins TRBV28 to TRBJ2-2; weak D call: TRBD2 (6 bases). From germline, CDR1 is MDHEN and CDR2 SYDVKM. The ends were cut back, 8 bases at V and 3 bases at J, with 16 bases in the middle. The CDR3 loop spans 15 amino acids. The CDR3 nucleotides read TGTGCCAGCCTTGACATCGGGGGTTACACCGGGGAGCTGTTTTTT. Protein product: CASLDIGGYTGELFF.

CDR3 sequence reads: CASSPGAQETQYF. CDR3 in DNA: TGTGCCAGTAGTCCTGGGGCCCAAGAGACCCAGTACTTC. The chain has TRBV19 and TRBJ2-5; tentatively, D is TRBD1 (5 bases). V lost 5 bases to trimming and J lost 1 base, with 8 bases between them. The CDR3 is 13 residues long. Germline V gene lookup returns CDR1 LNHDA and CDR2 SQIVND (reference sequence).

The chain couples TRBV6-5 to TRBJ2-1; D is uncertain. In germline, CDR1 is MNHEY, CDR2 SVGAGI. The CDR3 contains 11 residues. V dropped 0 bases and J dropped 10 bases, with 4 bases sitting between them. CDR3: CASSYSGEQFF. The CDR3 nucleotides read TGTGCCAGCAGTTACTCTGGCGAGCAGTTCTTC.

This clone was seen only a few times. The V and J genes are TRBV5-4 and TRBJ1-6; D uncertain. The V gene lost 9 bases and the J gene lost 0 bases, with 13 bases spanning the gap. Germline CDR1 SGHNT, CDR2 YYREEE (reference sequence). This CDR3 region has 15 residues. In DNA form, the CDR3 reads TGTGCCACTTCACAGTTCAGCTCCTATAATTCACCCCTCCACTTT. Translating it yields CATSQFSSYNSPLHF.

This clone has more than one count but fewer than ten. The identical CDR3 is also encoded by other nucleotide sequences in the sample. V gene TRBV5-1 combines with J gene TRBJ1-1; D remains unclear. The CDR3 contains 12 residues. In germline, CDR1 is SGHRS, CDR2 YFSETQ. The germline V and J ends were trimmed by 0 bases and 3 bases, with 3 bases remaining between them. CDR3 bases: TGCGCCAGCAGCTTGGGGGACACTGAAGCTTTCTTT. Translation gives CASSLGDTEAFF.

This clone was observed a single time. V is TRBV19 and J is TRBJ2-2; unclear D gene. CDR1 and CDR2 (germline): LNHDA, SQIVND (reference sequence). Trimming stripped 2 bases from V and 2 bases from J, with 12 bases between. The CDR3 is 16 amino acids. The CDR3 region is CASSIRTPANTGELFF. DNA for the CDR3: TGTGCCAGTAGTATAAGAACGCCCGCTAACACCGGGGAGCTGTTTTTT.

This chain uses TRBV15 with TRBJ2-3; D possibly corresponds to TRBD1 (6 bases). CDR1 is LNHNV and CDR2 is YYDKDF in the germline V gene (reference sequence). Trimming took 3 bases from V and 2 from J, leaving 12 bases between them. The CDR3 runs 15 residues. The CDR3 is CATSRGHDYTDTQYF. CDR3 bases: TGTGCCACCAGCAGGGGACACGACTACACAGATACGCAGTATTTT.

The rearrangement joins TRBV5-6 to TRBJ1-4; the match to TRBD1 covers 7 bases. V lost 3 bases and J lost 5; bases outside the gene matches: 4. The CDR3 loop spans 14 amino acids. Per germline, CDR1 SGHDT and CDR2 YYEEEE. The DNA for the CDR3 is TGTGCCAGCAGCTATTGGACAGGAAATGAAAAACTGTTTTTT. It is translated as CASSYWTGNEKLFF. The complete variable domain, with remaining parts taken from reference TRBV5-6 and TRBJ1-4, reads DAGVTQSPTHLIKTRGQQVTLRCSPKSGHDTVSWYQQALGQGPQFIFQYYEEEERQRGNFPDRFSGHQFPNYSSELNVNALLLGDSALYLCASSYWTGNEKLFFGSGTQLSVL.

The V gene is TRBV27, the J gene TRBJ1-1, with 8 bases that match TRBD1. Germline V CDR1 and CDR2: MNHEY, SMNVEV (reference sequence). This CDR3 contains 14 residues. J lost 0 bases, V lost 5 bases, and 2 bases had no gene match. The CDR3 DNA reads TGTGCCAGCAGTGGGACAGGTTTGAACACTGAAGCTTTCTTT. This gives the protein CASSGTGLNTEAFF.

The rearrangement links TRBV28 to TRBJ1-1, with D tentatively TRBD1 (6 bases). The germline V gene encodes CDR1 MDHEN and CDR2 SYDVKM. The CDR3 consists of 16 residues. V lost 5 bases to trimming and J lost 0 bases, with 16 bases between them. As DNA, the CDR3 is TGTGCCAGCAGTCTCACTCGGGGACACTTGAACACTGAAGCTTTCTTT. Its protein is CASSLTRGHLNTEAFF.

The rearrangement links TRBV28 to TRBJ2-4; possibly TRBD1 or TRBD2 for D (5 bases each). This CDR3 comprises 15 residues. V was shortened by 3 bases and J by 8 bases, with 17 bases between the two germline ends. From germline, CDR1 is MDHEN and CDR2 SYDVKM. The CDR3 DNA reads TGTGCCAGCAGTTTCCGGGACCCAGGGTGGGACATTCAGTACTTC. Amino acid sequence: CASSFRDPGWDIQYF.

The chain carries TRBV23-1 and TRBJ2-2; D gene ambiguous. TRBV23-1 counts as an open reading frame of uncertain function. This CDR3 is 13 amino acids long. Trimming shortened V by 3 bases and J by 6 bases, and 8 bases separated the two germline ends. The CDR3: CASSHPCAGELFF. DNA for the CDR3: TGCGCCAGCAGTCACCCTTGTGCCGGGGAGCTGTTTTTT.

The chain links TRBV7-9 to TRBJ2-5; D is uncertain. CDR3 length: 12 amino acids. Germline CDR1 reads SEHNR; CDR2 reads FQNEAQ (reference sequence). Deletions cut 5 bases from V and 5 bases from J, with 9 bases between. The CDR3 here is CASSRKVETQYF. CDR3 bases: TGTGCCAGCAGCCGGAAAGTGGAGACCCAGTACTTC.

The chain carries TRBV4-2 and TRBJ2-1; D may correspond to TRBD1 or TRBD2 (5 bases each). Germline V gives CDR1 LGHNA, CDR2 YNFKEQ. CDR3 length equals 16 residues. Trimming took 0 bases from V and 3 from J, leaving 12 bases between them. The CDR3 DNA reads as TGTGCCAGCAGCCAAGACCCAGGGAGAGGCTACAATGAGCAGTTCTTC. It encodes CASSQDPGRGYNEQFF.

The rearrangement uses TRBV7-3 and TRBJ2-1; D is possibly TRBD1 (6 bases). Germline values: CDR1 SGHTA, CDR2 FQGTGA. The germline V and J ends were trimmed by 5 bases and 9 bases, with 17 bases remaining between them. The CDR3 extends over 14 amino acids. The CDR3 protein is CASSLDRSRGEQFF. For the CDR3, the DNA is TGTGCCAGCAGCCTTGACAGGTCCAGGGGTGAGCAGTTCTTC.

The CDR3: CASSLQGVNTEAFF. The CDR3 nucleotides read TGTGCCAGCAGCTTGCAGGGTGTGAACACTGAAGCTTTCTTT. This rearrangement joins TRBV5-4 to TRBJ1-1; a possible D gene is TRBD1 (5 bases). Germline CDR1 and CDR2: SGHNT and YYREEE (reference sequence). V was shortened by 1 base and J by 0 bases, with 7 bases between the two germline ends. There are 14 residues in the CDR3. Drawing the rest from reference TRBV5-4 and TRBJ1-1, the complete variable domain is ETGVTQSPTHLIKTRGQQVTLRCSSQSGHNTVSWYQQALGQGPQFIFQYYREEENGRGNFPPRFSGLQFPNYSSELNVNALELDDSALYLCASSLQGVNTEAFFGQGTRLTVV.

This clone was detected ten times or more. This chain links TRBV6-4 with TRBJ2-2; D may be TRBD1 (6 bases). The length of the CDR3 is 14 residues. Per germline, CDR1 MRHNA and CDR2 SNTAGT. V was trimmed by 6 bases and J by 4 bases, leaving 12 bases between them. This CDR3 is CASSKTGSTGELFF. Here the CDR3 DNA reads TGTGCCAGCAGCAAAACAGGGAGCACCGGGGAGCTGTTTTTT.

This chain links TRBV5-5 with TRBJ2-7; D is unclear. This CDR3 is 15 amino acids long. The V and J ends lost 2 bases and 4 bases respectively, with 16 bases between them. Germline assignment: CDR1 SGHKS and CDR2 YYEKEE (reference sequence). CDR3 sequence: CASSFRDRRLYEQYF. The CDR3 bases are TGTGCCAGCAGCTTCCGAGATAGGAGACTTTACGAGCAGTACTTC.